This T cell receptor (beta chain) was retrieved from a study of blood T cell repertoires in COVID-19. Study information: The analysed material was cDNA or gDNA that came from T cells, B-cell-depleted T cells, or PBMCs.

V lost 0 bases to trimming and J lost 5 bases; unmatched junction nucleotides: 9. Germline CDR1 MNHNS, CDR2 SASEGT. The CDR3 sequence is 16 residues long. In the authors' workflow: How many nucleated cells were present was estimated from reference gene primer amplification. Assay used: immunoSEQ multiplex PCR; TCRdb lists only in-frame clones, some missing. The V and J calls and the clone size are those of that table, but D and trimming were determined from the DNA. The table lists about 350,000 clones, roughly 90% of them singletons. Study members were between about 18 and 95 years old and lived in 24 US regions. Up to 2 weeks before entering the study, exposed participants had met a COVID-19 case.

The chain combines TRBV6-1 with TRBJ2-5, with 7 nucleotides matching TRBD1. The sequence was obtained from a woman aged 25 to 39 who had been exposed to COVID-19. The sample comprised PBMCs or T cells enriched from blood (not recorded which). This CDR3 reads CASSEAVQGVWETQYF. CDR3 DNA: TGTGCCAGCAGTGAAGCCGTTCAGGGGGTTTGGGAGACCCAGTACTTC.